This passage covers 7 T cell receptor beta chains from one sample sequenced in a study of response to subunit inactivated influenza vaccine. TCRdb recomputed calls from the RT-PCR reads with MiXCR, one row per CDR3 protein. Found here are some 180,000 distinct CDR3 sequences, around 9% of them singletons; the top ten hold approximately 10%. Material: non-naive T cells sorted from PBMCs, obtained on the day of vaccination. The origin of the receptors is a man in his fifties who received an inactivated influenza vaccine.

The CDR3 coding sequence is TGTGCCAGCAGGATGGTAGGGGGTTTGAACACTGAAGCTTTCTTT. Its protein product is CASRMVGGLNTEAFF. V is TRBV6-1 and J is TRBJ1-1; D may be TRBD1 (6 bases). This CDR3 comprises 15 residues. Germline V gene data show CDR1 as MNHNS and CDR2 as SASEGT. Trimming removed 6 bases at V and 0 bases at J, with 14 bases between.

This chain uses TRBV6-5 with TRBJ1-1; D unclear. CDR1 and CDR2 from the germline V gene are MNHEY and SVGAGI. Between the trimmed V and J ends, which lost 2 bases and 0 bases, there was a span of 10 bases. The CDR3 is made up of 15 amino acids. The CDR3 DNA reads TGTGCCAGCAGTTACACGGGAAGTATGAACACTGAAGCTTTCTTT. Encoded protein: CASSYTGSMNTEAFF.

In DNA form, the CDR3 reads TGCGCCAGCAGTCAGACAGGGATGGGGACTGAAGCTTTCTTT. Residues: CASSQTGMGTEAFF. The V and J genes are TRBV5-1 and TRBJ1-1; 7 bases are a match to TRBD1. Germline CDR1 is SGHRS and CDR2 is YFSETQ. The CDR3 runs 14 residues. Unmatched junction bases numbered 9, after V lost 5 bases and J lost 5 bases.

This clonotype was detected ten times or more. This chain uses TRBV27 with TRBJ2-2; 10 nucleotides agree with TRBD1. The CDR3 is 16 amino acids. Losses at the gene ends were 5 bases for V and 7 bases for J; bases not matched to a gene: 10. The V gene's germline CDR1 is MNHEY and CDR2 SMNVEV (reference sequence). CDR3 in amino acids: CASSPRTGGKFGELFF. The CDR3 region has the DNA TGTGCCAGCAGTCCCCGGACAGGGGGGAAATTCGGGGAGCTGTTTTTT.

This clonotype came up many times. The chain joins TRBV28 to TRBJ1-2; D uncertain. The CDR3 is made up of 12 amino acids. The germline CDR1 and CDR2 sequences are MDHEN and SYDVKM. With 2 bases removed from V and 8 bases from J, the gap between germline ends came to 9 bases. In DNA, the CDR3 is TGTGCCAGCAGTTTAACTCTCGGGGGCTACACCTTC. Its protein is CASSLTLGGYTF.

V and J are TRBV5-1 and TRBJ2-1; TRBD1 might be the D (6 bases). CDR1 and CDR2 from the germline V gene are SGHRS and YFSETQ. This CDR3 has 16 residues. Trimming took off 4 bases at V and 1 base at J, with 15 bases between the two ends. CDR3 sequence: CASSVGTTTSYNEQFF. The CDR3 DNA sequence: TGCGCCAGCAGCGTAGGGACAACCACATCCTACAATGAGCAGTTCTTC.

This clonotype has a handful of counts. This chain uses TRBV4-1 with TRBJ2-1, with TRBD2 identical over 9 bases. CDR1 and CDR2 from the germline V gene are MGHRA and YSYEKL. This CDR3 region has 17 residues. V was clipped by 2 bases and J by 5 bases; unmatched bases: 10. CDR3 amino acids: CASSQRYLAGRNNEQFF. For the CDR3, the DNA is TGCGCCAGCAGCCAAAGGTACCTAGCGGGGCGAAACAATGAGCAGTTCTTC.